One and the same sample provided the 5 T cell receptor beta chains below, sequenced in a study of cytomegalovirus exposure and HLA in healthy donors. 60 Vbeta and 13 Jbeta primers were used in PCR. Measured with immunoSEQ multiplex PCR; TCRdb has only the in-frame clones, and not every one. Here the sample spans some 95,000 clones, over 70% being singletons. The sequencing sample was made of PBMCs. These receptors were taken from a man aged 50 to 60 in good health and CMV-seropositive.

In this sample, this clone turned up once. The germline gene is not matched at one end of the junction; a read error may be the cause. The J gene is TRBJ1-1, the V gene TRBV5-1; TRBD1 might be the D (5 bases). From germline, CDR1 is SGHRS and CDR2 YFSETQ. This CDR3 is built from 16 residues. The CDR3 DNA reads as TGCGCCAGCGGCTTAAAGGTGGTCGGGGGAAACACTGAAGCTTTCTTT. This codes for CASGLKVVGGNTEAFF. Filled out from reference TRBV5-1 and TRBJ1-1, the complete variable domain reads KAGVTQTPRYLIKTRGQQVTLSCSPISGHRSVSWYQQTPGQGLQFLFEYFSETQRNKGNFPGRFSGRQFSNSRSEMNVSTLELGDSALYLCASGLKVVGGNTEAFFGQGTRLTVV.

The genes are TRBV18 and TRBJ1-6; D uncertain. Germline CDR1 is KGHSH and CDR2 is LQKENI. The CDR3 loop spans 15 amino acids. Trimming removed 4 bases at V and 2 bases at J, with 9 bases between. The CDR3 loop reads CASSLEGAYNSPLHF. CDR3 bases: TGTGCCAGCTCACTCGAGGGCGCCTATAATTCACCCCTCCACTTT.

The chain links TRBV4-3 to TRBJ2-3, with 7 bases fitting TRBD1. V gave up 3 bases and J gave up 9 bases; unmatched junction bases: 6. The CDR3 runs to 13 residues. The germline gives CDR1 LGHNA, CDR2 YSLEER. The CDR3: CASSQRTGDTQYF. In nucleotides, the CDR3 is TGCGCCAGCAGCCAGCGAACAGGGGACACGCAGTATTTT.

This clone came up a few times. The CDR3 reads CSAPAETEAFF. CDR3 in DNA: TGCAGTGCCCCCGCGGAGACTGAAGCTTTCTTT. The chain carries TRBV20-1 and TRBJ1-1; D is undetermined. With 6 bases removed from V and 5 bases from J, the gap between germline ends came to 10 bases. This CDR3 spans 11 amino acids. Germline V lookup: CDR1 DFQATT, CDR2 SNEGSKA (reference sequence).

This clone showed up just a few times. V usage is TRBV19 and J usage is TRBJ1-5, with 8 positions matching TRBD1. CDR1 is LNHDA, CDR2 SQIVND, per germline (reference sequence). The CDR3 runs 15 residues. Losses at the gene ends were 5 bases for V and 1 base for J; bases not matched to a gene: 4. CDR3 region: CASSSRTGSNQPQHF. For the CDR3, the DNA is TGTGCCAGTAGTTCCAGGACAGGGAGCAATCAGCCCCAGCATTTT.